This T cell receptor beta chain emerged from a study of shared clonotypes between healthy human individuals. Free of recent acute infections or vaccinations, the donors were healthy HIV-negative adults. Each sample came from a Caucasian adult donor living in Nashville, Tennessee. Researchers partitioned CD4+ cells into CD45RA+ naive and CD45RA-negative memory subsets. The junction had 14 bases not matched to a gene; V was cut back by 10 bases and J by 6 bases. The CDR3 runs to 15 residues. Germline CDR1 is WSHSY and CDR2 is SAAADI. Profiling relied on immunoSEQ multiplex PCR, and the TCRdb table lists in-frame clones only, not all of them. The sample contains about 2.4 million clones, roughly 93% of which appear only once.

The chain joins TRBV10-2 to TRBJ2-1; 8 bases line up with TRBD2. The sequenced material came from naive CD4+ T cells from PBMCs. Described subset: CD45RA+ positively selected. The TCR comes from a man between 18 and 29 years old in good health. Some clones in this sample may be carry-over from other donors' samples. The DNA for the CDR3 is TGCGCCATCCTAAAATCCCCGGCGGGGGGCAATGAGCAGTTCTTC. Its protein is CAILKSPAGGNEQFF.